The present entry profiles one T cell receptor (beta chain) with its context. Antigen specificity is unknown. Primers included in the PCR were 60 Vbeta and 13 Jbeta primers. TCRdb's copy holds only in-frame clones and misses some; the assay was immunoSEQ multiplex PCR. There are tens of thousands of clones in the sample; about 81% occur only once, and approximately 3% lies in the top ten. This entry comes from a study of cytomegalovirus exposure and HLA in healthy donors. Findings and caveats of the study: Trimming of TCR beta V- and J-genes showed a link, identified in a later analysis, to a missense DCLRE1C variant. It was likely that a cluster of highly shared sequence variants was a sequencing artifact. Later on, an analysis tied some 17,000 TCR beta sequences to HLA alleles at 0.05 false discovery rate.

Sample: PBMCs. This TCR was recovered from a woman aged 40 to 49 in good health and CMV-seronegative.

The CDR3 region is CASSSLSGANVLTF. CDR3 sequence (DNA): TGTGCCAGCAGTTCTTTATCTGGGGCCAACGTCCTGACTTTC. The chain uses TRBV27 and TRBJ2-6; D is ambiguous. Germline V CDR1 and CDR2: MNHEY, SMNVEV (reference sequence). Trimming stripped 4 bases from V and 1 base from J, with 5 bases between. CDR3 length: 14 residues.